These 9 T cell receptor beta chains share one sample of origin, sequenced in a study of shared clonotypes between healthy human individuals. Data came from immunoSEQ multiplex PCR; TCRdb stores just in-frame clones and leaves some out. The sample shows 400,000 to 550,000 clones, around 80% of them seen only once. Sequences were obtained from PBMCs. These receptors were collected from a woman aged 40 to 50 in good health. Some clones in this sample may be carry-over from other donors' samples.

This chain connects TRBV7-2 to TRBJ2-5, with D possibly being TRBD1 (5 bases). The V end lost 1 base, the J end lost 4 bases, and 13 bases lay between the germline ends. CDR1 SGHTA and CDR2 FQGNSA come from the germline V gene. The CDR3 is 15 amino acids. CDR3 region: CASSLGRTRAETQYF. In nucleotides, the CDR3 is TGTGCCAGCAGCTTAGGCCGTACCAGGGCAGAGACCCAGTACTTC.

The chain couples TRBV2 to TRBJ1-1, with 9 bases that match TRBD1. CDR3 size: 15 residues. J was trimmed by 4 bases and V by 3 bases; bases with no gene match: 6. CDR1 and CDR2 from the germline V gene are SNHLY and FYNNEI. The CDR3 loop reads CASSDHRGHGTEAFF. CDR3 sequence (DNA): TGTGCCAGCAGTGACCACAGGGGGCACGGCACTGAAGCTTTCTTT.

The rearrangement links TRBV7-3 to TRBJ2-1; the match to TRBD2 covers 7 bases. The CDR3 spans 15 residues. CDR1 is SGHTA, CDR2 FQGTGA, per germline. The J segment lost 3 bases and the V segment lost 3 bases, leaving 5 bases of the junction unmatched. CDR3 amino acids: CASSLRAGSYNEQFF. In DNA, the CDR3 is TGTGCCAGCAGCTTGAGAGCGGGGAGCTACAATGAGCAGTTCTTC.

This rearrangement joins TRBV7-8 to TRBJ1-4; TRBD1 is a possible D gene (6 bases). This CDR3 has 12 amino acids. V shed 6 bases and J shed 8 bases, with 10 bases lying between them. Germline lookup yields CDR1 SGHVS and CDR2 FQNEAQ. The CDR3 region has the DNA TGTGCCAGCAGGCAGGACAGCGAAAAACTGTTTTTT. Amino acids: CASRQDSEKLFF.

A word on this clone: A far larger clone is off by one base, so a read error is likely. The chain combines TRBV29-1 with TRBJ1-1; D not resolved. Per germline, CDR1 SQVTM and CDR2 ANQGSEA. The ends were cut back, 4 bases at V and 0 bases at J, with 3 bases in the middle. The CDR3 is made up of 11 amino acids. The CDR3 DNA sequence: TGCAGCGTTGCAGTGAACACTGAAGCTTTCTTT. This encodes CSVAVNTEAFF.

J is TRBJ2-2 and V is TRBV18; unclear D gene. V lost 3 bases and J lost 6, with 5 bases in between. In germline, CDR1 is KGHSH, CDR2 LQKENI. The CDR3 is made up of 12 amino acids. The CDR3: CASSPAAGELFF. The CDR3 nucleotides are TGTGCCAGCTCACCGGCCGCCGGGGAGCTGTTTTTT.

The chain is built from TRBV27 and TRBJ2-5; 8 nucleotides agree with TRBD2. CDR1 and CDR2 (germline): MNHEY, SMNVEV (reference sequence). This CDR3 contains 14 residues. The J segment lost 3 bases and the V segment lost 6 bases, leaving 6 bases of the junction unmatched. The CDR3 is CASSLRAGEETQYF. The CDR3, as DNA: TGTGCCAGCAGCCTTCGAGCGGGAGAAGAGACCCAGTACTTC.

Points on this clone: This could be a read error, since a much larger clone is one nucleotide away. The chain is built from TRBV19 and TRBJ1-1, with unresolved D. The germline CDR1 and CDR2 sequences are LNHDA and SQIVND (reference sequence). Trimming left V 3 bases short and J 11 bases short, with 16 bases between. The CDR3 consists of 13 residues. The CDR3 nucleotides are TGTGCCAGTAGTATGAGATGGAGGGAAGGTGCTTTCTTT. This encodes CASSMRWREGAFF.

The table lists this clone with a few counts. V gene TRBV7-6 combines with J gene TRBJ1-3; D is ambiguous. The V gene's germline CDR1 is SGHVS and CDR2 FNYEAQ. The ends were cut back, 0 bases at V and 0 bases at J, with 0 bases in the middle. This CDR3 is 13 amino acids long. The chain's CDR3 is CASSLASGNTIYF. DNA for the CDR3: TGTGCCAGCAGCTTAGCCTCTGGAAACACCATATATTTT.